This TCR beta chain was observed in a study of glioma-infiltrating T cells after dendritic cell vaccination. Overall study: Patients had newly diagnosed or recurrent glioblastoma and received dendritic cell vaccines. The study's findings and limits: Few patients contributed both blood and tumor specimens.

Profiled with immunoSEQ multiplex PCR; TCRdb holds only in-frame clones, not every one. The table lists approximately 1,200 clones, 75% to 90% of them singletons. The V end lost 0 bases, the J end lost 6 bases, and 12 bases lay between the germline ends. From germline, CDR1 is LGHNA and CDR2 YSLEER. This CDR3 comprises 15 residues. On this clone itself: What it binds is unknown.

Material: tumor tissue, obtained before dendritic cell vaccination. The rearrangement links TRBV4-3 to TRBJ2-1; no clear D gene. This receptor was taken from a human donor with glioblastoma. CDR3: CASSQDSSTSNEQFF. The CDR3 region has the DNA TGCGCCAGCAGCCAAGATTCGTCAACTTCCAATGAGCAGTTCTTC.